These 30 T cell receptor beta chains were sequenced from one sample in a study of shared clonotypes between healthy human individuals. Terminally differentiated effector memory CD45RA+ cells were excluded by CCR7 positive selection of CD45RO-negative cells. Sequenced by immunoSEQ multiplex PCR; TCRdb stores in-frame clones only, minus some. The table has around 2,100,000 clones, just under 95% seen once. Sequenced material: naive CD8+ T cells sorted from blood. The receptors originated from a man aged 18 to 29 in good health.

The V call is TRBV27, the J call TRBJ2-7; D unclear. With 3 bases removed from V and 2 bases from J, the gap between germline ends came to 11 bases. The CDR3 is made up of 14 amino acids. CDR1 is MNHEY and CDR2 is SMNVEV in the germline V gene (reference sequence). CDR3 residues: CASSFDSNPYEQYF. CDR3 DNA sequence: TGTGCCAGCAGTTTCGACTCGAACCCCTACGAGCAGTACTTC.

The V and J genes are TRBV7-9 and TRBJ2-2; D is undetermined. CDR1 and CDR2 from the germline V gene are SEHNR and FQNEAQ (reference sequence). Trimming took 5 bases from V and 1 from J, leaving 8 bases between them. This CDR3 has 14 amino acids. This CDR3 reads CASSPWRNTGELFF. Written as DNA, the CDR3 is TGTGCCAGCAGCCCCTGGCGGAACACCGGGGAGCTGTTTTTT. Together with reference TRBV7-9 and TRBJ2-2, the CDR3 gives the full variable domain: DTGVSQNPRHKITKRGQNVTFRCDPISEHNRLYWYRQTLGQGPEFLTYFQNEAQLEKSRLLSDRFSAERPKGSFSTLEIQRTEQGDSAMYLCASSPWRNTGELFFGEGSRLTVL.

The chain combines TRBV27 with TRBJ1-2; D gene uncertain. This CDR3 contains 14 residues. Germline assignment: CDR1 MNHEY and CDR2 SMNVEV (reference sequence). The V and J ends lost 4 bases and 2 bases respectively, with 11 bases between them. The DNA for the CDR3 is TGTGCCAGCAGTTCCTTCGGGGAGAACTATGGCTACACCTTC. It is translated as CASSSFGENYGYTF.

In DNA form, the CDR3 reads TGTGCCAGCAGTTACTCCACGGCAGGGGCTACTGAAGCTTTCTTT. Translation gives CASSYSTAGATEAFF. This chain uses TRBV6-5 with TRBJ1-1, with D possibly matching TRBD1 (6 bases). The CDR3 spans 15 residues. Looked up from germline, CDR1 is MNHEY and CDR2 is SVGAGI. V was trimmed by 0 bases and J by 5 bases, leaving 13 bases between them.

The chain employs TRBV2 and TRBJ2-1; the D gene is possibly TRBD2 (7 bases). Looked up from germline, CDR1 is SNHLY and CDR2 is FYNNEI. V was pared by 8 bases and J by 4 bases, with 18 bases between. There are 15 residues in the CDR3. The CDR3 here is CASVPSGGEYNEQFF. DNA for the CDR3: TGTGCCAGCGTCCCCTCGGGGGGCGAATACAATGAGCAGTTCTTC.

The gene calls are TRBV5-1 and TRBJ2-6; the match to TRBD1 covers 7 bases. Germline V gene sequence: CDR1 SGHRS, CDR2 YFSETQ. The CDR3 has 17 amino acids. The V and J ends lost 8 bases and 0 bases, in that order; junction bases with no gene match: 11. CDR3: CASETGTASSGANVLTF. The CDR3 nucleotides read TGCGCCAGTGAAACCGGGACAGCGAGCTCTGGGGCCAACGTCCTGACTTTC.

J is TRBJ1-1 and V is TRBV4-3; 7 bases are a match to TRBD1. From germline, CDR1 is LGHNA and CDR2 YSLEER. V lost 0 bases to trimming and J lost 6 bases; unmatched junction nucleotides: 4. The CDR3 sequence is 14 residues long. The CDR3 here is CASSQDLGQPEAFF. The CDR3 DNA reads as TGCGCCAGCAGCCAAGATCTGGGACAGCCTGAAGCTTTCTTT.

The chain recombines TRBV11-2 with TRBJ2-2; maybe TRBD2 (5 bases). The V gene lost 7 bases and the J gene lost 3 bases, with 15 bases spanning the gap. Per germline, CDR1 SGHAT and CDR2 FQNNGV. The CDR3 totals 15 residues. This chain's CDR3 is CASNRRARDTGELFF. DNA for the CDR3: TGTGCCAGCAACCGCCGAGCGAGGGACACCGGGGAGCTGTTTTTT. The whole variable domain, filled in from reference TRBV11-2 and TRBJ2-2, reads EAGVAQSPRYKIIEKRQSVAFWCNPISGHATLYWYQQILGQGPKLLIQFQNNGVVDDSQLPKDRFSAERLKGVDSTLKIQPAKLEDSAVYLCASNRRARDTGELFFGEGSRLTVL.

The chain carries TRBV11-2 and TRBJ2-7, with TRBD2 identical over 10 bases. Germline V CDR1 and CDR2: SGHAT, FQNNGV. After removal of 5 bases from V and 3 bases from J, the junction contained 10 bases not matched to a gene. The CDR3 runs 16 residues. The CDR3 DNA sequence: TGTGCCAGCAGCCCGATGACTGTAGCGGGAGGCTACGAGCAGTACTTC. Translation gives CASSPMTVAGGYEQYF.

V gene TRBV5-8 combines with J gene TRBJ2-7; the D is unclear. The V and J ends lost 4 bases and 7 bases respectively, with 15 bases between them. In germline, CDR1 is SGHTS, CDR2 YDEGEE. The CDR3 sequence is 13 residues long. CDR3 DNA sequence: TGTGCCAGCAGCCCCCCGGGCGTGAGGGAGCAGTACTTC. Translating it yields CASSPPGVREQYF. The full variable domain, rest sourced from reference TRBV5-8 and TRBJ2-7, is EAGVTQSPTHLIKTRGQQATLRCSPISGHTSVYWYQQALGLGLQFLLWYDEGEERNRGNFPPRFSGRQFPNYSSELNVNALELEDSALYLCASSPPGVREQYFGPGTRLTVT.

The CDR3 reads CASSADIRAYEQYF. The CDR3, as DNA: TGTGCCAGCAGCGCGGACATACGGGCCTACGAGCAGTACTTC. The V call is TRBV7-8, the J call TRBJ2-7; possible D gene TRBD1, 5 bases. Germline assignment: CDR1 SGHVS and CDR2 FQNEAQ. The CDR3 runs 14 residues. The V end lost 5 bases, the J end lost 2 bases, and 13 bases lay between the germline ends.

The rearrangement joins TRBV13 to TRBJ2-5; the match to TRBD2 covers 8 bases. Per germline, CDR1 PRHDT and CDR2 FYEKMQ (reference sequence). V lost 5 bases, J lost 3 bases, and 5 bases stayed unmatched. The length of the CDR3 is 14 residues. The CDR3 reads CASSAPGGEETQYF. The CDR3 bases are TGTGCCAGCAGCGCTCCCGGGGGGGAAGAGACCCAGTACTTC.

V gene TRBV5-4 combines with J gene TRBJ2-3; TRBD1 aligns across 7 bases. Germline V lookup: CDR1 SGHNT, CDR2 YYREEE (reference sequence). CDR3 length: 16 residues. J was trimmed by 4 bases and V by 4 bases; bases with no gene match: 12. The CDR3 DNA is TGTGCCAGCAGCCACCGGGACAGAGGATTTGCAGATACGCAGTATTTT. Its protein product is CASSHRDRGFADTQYF.

About this clone: In the same sample, other DNA sequences code for this CDR3. The gene calls are TRBV13 and TRBJ2-7, with 7 bases lining up with TRBD1. The CDR3 covers 14 residues. Germline assignment: CDR1 PRHDT and CDR2 FYEKMQ (reference sequence). V lost 5 bases to trimming and J lost 2 bases; unmatched junction nucleotides: 6. The CDR3 protein is CASSPRDSPYEQYF. CDR3 in DNA: TGTGCCAGCAGCCCCCGGGACAGTCCCTACGAGCAGTACTTC. The full variable domain, its missing parts supplied by reference TRBV13 and TRBJ2-7, is AAGVIQSPRHLIKEKRETATLKCYPIPRHDTVYWYQQGPGQDPQFLISFYEKMQSDKGSIPDRFSAQQFSDYHSELNMSSLELGDSALYFCASSPRDSPYEQYFGPGTRLTVT.

In its sample, this clone was seen a few times. V usage is TRBV4-1 and J usage is TRBJ1-2, with unresolved D. The germline V gene has CDR1 MGHRA and CDR2 YSYEKL. The CDR3 contains 13 residues. V was clipped by 0 bases and J by 4 bases, with 6 bases between them. The CDR3 loop is CASSQDGPYGYTF. In nucleotides, the CDR3 is TGCGCCAGCAGCCAAGATGGTCCCTATGGCTACACCTTC.

As for this clone: This CDR3 is also generated by other DNA sequences in the sample. The gene calls are TRBV28 and TRBJ2-7, with D unclear. The CDR3 is 13 amino acids. Germline V gene sequence: CDR1 MDHEN, CDR2 SYDVKM. Trimming pared 3 bases from V and 3 bases from J, leaving 9 bases between. The CDR3 protein is CASSFGQSYEQYF. In nucleotides, the CDR3 is TGTGCCAGCAGTTTTGGCCAGAGCTACGAGCAGTACTTC.

As concerns this clone: Other nucleotide sequences in the sample specify the same CDR3. J is TRBJ2-1 and V is TRBV9; D gene ambiguous. CDR1 and CDR2 from the germline V gene are SGDLS and YYNGEE. V shed 0 bases and J shed 4 bases, with 11 bases lying between them. The CDR3 spans 15 residues. The CDR3 region has the DNA TGTGCCAGCAGCGTAGAGGGCACCTCATACAATGAGCAGTTCTTC. This sequence encodes CASSVEGTSYNEQFF.

V is TRBV30 and J is TRBJ1-2; TRBD1 aligns across 7 bases. Germline V gene lookup returns CDR1 GTSNPN and CDR2 SVGIG (reference sequence). V lost 2 bases to trimming and J lost 2 bases; unmatched junction nucleotides: 2. The CDR3 length is 13 residues. The CDR3 nucleotides read TGTGCCTGGAGTATGGACAGGAACTATGGCTACACCTTC. Its translation is CAWSMDRNYGYTF.

The chain joins TRBV28 to TRBJ2-5; D is uncertain. Trimming removed 5 bases from V and 1 base from J, with 11 bases in between. Germline V gene sequence: CDR1 MDHEN, CDR2 SYDVKM. This CDR3 contains 14 residues. In DNA form, the CDR3 reads TGTGCCAGCAGTGCCTGGAGCTTCCAAGAGACCCAGTACTTC. It is translated as CASSAWSFQETQYF.

Note on this clone: This may be a read error, as it is one base from a much larger clone. Other nucleotide sequences in the sample specify the same CDR3. CDR3 residues: CASSLSTDTQYF. CDR3 DNA: TGTGCCAGCAGCCTCAGCACAGATACGCAGTATTTT. The rearrangement joins TRBV13 to TRBJ2-3; D is undetermined. Germline CDR1 PRHDT, CDR2 FYEKMQ (reference sequence). V lost 5 bases and J 0 bases, leaving 3 bases between the germline ends. The CDR3 totals 12 residues.

The chain uses TRBV7-6 and TRBJ1-1, with 7 bases that match TRBD1. Germline values: CDR1 SGHVS, CDR2 FNYEAQ. J was trimmed by 3 bases and V by 4 bases; bases with no gene match: 2. The CDR3 loop spans 13 amino acids. The DNA for the CDR3 is TGTGCCAGCAGCTGGGGGACAGACACTGAAGCTTTCTTT. Translated, it gives CASSWGTDTEAFF.

The chain links TRBV6-5 to TRBJ2-6, with no clear D. Germline V gives CDR1 MNHEY, CDR2 SVGAGI. Between the trimmed V and J ends, which lost 0 bases and 0 bases, there was a span of 6 bases. CDR3 length equals 16 residues. The CDR3, as DNA: TGTGCCAGCAGTTACTCGCAAGTCTCTGGGGCCAACGTCCTGACTTTC. Translation gives CASSYSQVSGANVLTF.

The V call is TRBV6-5, the J call TRBJ2-1; D is possibly TRBD1 (5 bases). The germline gives CDR1 MNHEY, CDR2 SVGAGI. V lost 6 bases and J lost 1, with 13 bases in between. The CDR3 is 15 amino acids. The CDR3 coding sequence is TGTGCCAGCAGGCAGAACAGGTGGTCCTACAATGAGCAGTTCTTC. This translates into CASRQNRWSYNEQFF.

With regard to this clone: The sample has other DNA sequences that encode this CDR3 too. The chain carries TRBV19 and TRBJ2-7, with 7 nucleotides matching TRBD1. CDR3 size: 14 residues. V lost 6 bases to trimming and J lost 2 bases; unmatched junction nucleotides: 7. Germline assignment: CDR1 LNHDA and CDR2 SQIVND (reference sequence). DNA for the CDR3: TGTGCCAGTAGCCTCGACAGGGAAACCTACGAGCAGTACTTC. Translation: CASSLDRETYEQYF.

This chain joins TRBV27 and TRBJ2-2, with TRBD1 as a possible D gene (6 bases). Germline loops: CDR1 MNHEY, CDR2 SMNVEV (reference sequence). Trimming shortened V by 6 bases and J by 6 bases, and 11 bases separated the two germline ends. The CDR3 has 13 amino acids. The chain's CDR3 is CASSHQGPGELFF. DNA for the CDR3: TGTGCCAGCAGCCACCAGGGGCCCGGGGAGCTGTTTTTT.

This chain joins TRBV15 and TRBJ2-5; D is perhaps TRBD2 (5 bases). V lost 3 bases to trimming and J lost 3 bases, with 8 bases between them. CDR1 LNHNV and CDR2 YYDKDF come from the germline V gene (reference sequence). The length of the CDR3 is 13 residues. The CDR3 sequence is CATSRDLEETQYF. Here the CDR3 DNA reads TGTGCCACCAGCAGGGACTTGGAAGAGACCCAGTACTTC.

A note on this clone: A much more abundant neighbour one base away suggests this may be a read error. At the DNA level, this CDR3 is encoded by other sequences in the same sample as well. The chain carries TRBV6-5 and TRBJ1-5; D possibly corresponds to TRBD1 (6 bases). Germline V gives CDR1 MNHEY, CDR2 SVGAGI. This CDR3 is built from 12 residues. V was shortened by 6 bases and J by 5 bases, with 8 bases between the two germline ends. The CDR3 protein is CASSSGDQPQHF. The CDR3 bases are TGTGCCAGCAGCTCAGGGGATCAGCCCCAGCATTTT.

This sequence joins TRBV9 and TRBJ2-4, with D perhaps TRBD2 (6 bases). Germline assignment: CDR1 SGDLS and CDR2 YYNGEE. The CDR3 is 14 residues long. The V end was cut by 3 bases, the J end by 8 bases, with 15 bases between. The CDR3 nucleotides read TGTGCCAGCAGCGCATTCGGGACTGAGCACATTCAGTACTTC. It codes for CASSAFGTEHIQYF.

V is TRBV4-1 and J is TRBJ2-3, with TRBD2 identical over 9 bases. This CDR3 comprises 15 residues. V lost 2 bases, J lost 3 bases, and 3 bases stayed unmatched. Germline loops: CDR1 MGHRA, CDR2 YSYEKL. CDR3 residues: CASSQQAGGTDTQYF. For the CDR3, the DNA is TGCGCCAGCAGCCAACAAGCGGGGGGTACAGATACGCAGTATTTT.

This clone came up once. J is TRBJ1-6 and V is TRBV27, with D possibly matching TRBD1 (6 bases). Germline V gene sequence: CDR1 MNHEY, CDR2 SMNVEV (reference sequence). Trimming shortened V by 3 bases and J by 4 bases, and 13 bases separated the two germline ends. The CDR3 is 16 amino acids. The CDR3 here is CASSFSAGEYNSPLHF. For the CDR3, the DNA is TGTGCCAGCAGTTTTAGTGCAGGGGAATATAATTCACCCCTCCACTTT.